The 3 T cell receptor beta chains below were found in one sample sequenced in a study of T cell responses to AZD1222 COVID-19 vaccine. Method: immunoSEQ multiplex PCR; TCRdb's copy keeps in-frame clones and lacks some. The sample holds 250,000 or so clones, roughly 93% seen once. The material was peripheral blood, obtained on day 0 of AZD1222 vaccination. Source of these receptors: an adult in good health.

V usage is TRBV18 and J usage is TRBJ1-2, with a weak D call TRBD1 (5 bases). Trimming removed 5 bases from V and 8 bases from J, with 21 bases in between. CDR3 length: 15 amino acids. The V gene's germline CDR1 is KGHSH and CDR2 LQKENI. CDR3 bases: TGTGCCAGCTCAGCACGGGACGGACCACTTACCGGCTACACCTTC. This gives the protein CASSARDGPLTGYTF. The full variable domain, in which reference TRBV18 and TRBJ1-2 provide the parts outside the CDR3, is NAGVMQNPRHLVRRRGQEARLRCSPMKGHSHVYWYRQLPEEGLKFMVYLQKENIIDESGMPKERFSAEFPKEGPSILRIQQVVRGDSAAYFCASSARDGPLTGYTFGSGTRLTVV.

This clone was seen just once. The rearrangement links TRBV6-1 to TRBJ1-4, with unresolved D. Trimming removed 1 base at V and 3 bases at J, with 12 bases between. The CDR3 runs to 16 residues. Germline lookup yields CDR1 MNHNS and CDR2 SASEGT. CDR3 sequence: CASSEVYSSSNEKLFF. The CDR3 DNA sequence: TGTGCCAGCAGTGAAGTATACAGCTCCTCTAATGAAAAACTGTTTTTT.

In DNA, the CDR3 is TGTGCCAGCAGTTTAATATCACAGGCCTATGGCTACACCTTC. Translated, it gives CASSLISQAYGYTF. The genes are TRBV28 and TRBJ1-2; D may be TRBD1 (5 bases). Germline assignment: CDR1 MDHEN and CDR2 SYDVKM. Trimming removed 2 bases at V and 4 bases at J, with 11 bases between. The length of the CDR3 is 14 residues.